One and the same sample provided the 2 T cell receptor beta chains below, sequenced in a study of blood T cell repertoires in COVID-19. The assay was immunoSEQ multiplex PCR, and TCRdb's table has in-frame clones only and misses some. This sample has more than 150,000 clones, with under 90% found just once. The sample consisted of peripheral blood. These receptors all come from a human donor in a cohort sampled during active COVID-19.

V gene TRBV6-5 combines with J gene TRBJ2-6; 7 nucleotides align to TRBD1. The CDR3 runs to 15 residues. Unmatched junction bases numbered 6, after V lost 6 bases and J lost 4 bases. From germline, CDR1 is MNHEY and CDR2 SVGAGI. The CDR3 DNA follows: TGTGCCAGCAGAATCAGGGGACAGGGGGCCAACGTCCTGACTTTC. Amino acids: CASRIRGQGANVLTF.

This clone was found a few times. The rearrangement links TRBV6-1 to TRBJ2-3; the D is unclear. The length of the CDR3 is 15 residues. Trimming shortened V by 1 base and J by 3 bases, and 11 bases separated the two germline ends. CDR1 is MNHNS and CDR2 is SASEGT in the germline V gene. The CDR3 DNA sequence: TGTGCCAGCAGTGAAGAGGTAGCCATAACAGATACGCAGTATTTT. It specifies CASSEEVAITDTQYF.